This T cell receptor (beta chain) derives from a study of T cells in Graves' hyperthyroidism and ophthalmopathy. Overall study context: Peripheral blood samples were taken at initial diagnosis, prior to any treatment.

Uncontrolled infections, other autoimmune diseases, pregnancy or lactation led to exclusion of patients. The CDR3 runs 15 residues. Germline V CDR1 and CDR2: MNHEY, SVGAGI. The trim removed 0 bases at V and 2 bases at J, leaving 2 bases unmatched. This clonotype was recorded many times. Its antigen is still unknown. Whole-study results and caveats: The model made its ophthalmopathy prediction, and onset followed a median roughly 6.5 months later.

RNA transcripts served as the template for amplifying TCR beta CDR3 regions. When the TCR CDR3 underwent first-round RT-PCR, the HTBI primer set was used. Each CDR3 protein gets one entry after TCRdb re-called the multiplex PCR reads with MiXCR. This sample carries almost 250,000 distinct CDR3 sequences, over 20% of them seen once, and the ten largest clones take about 40%. The V gene is TRBV6-5, the J gene TRBJ2-7; 9 bases fit TRBD2. This TCR derives from a woman aged 35 to 49 with Graves' ophthalmopathy. Sequencing was carried out using blood. The CDR3 loop reads CASSYSLAGTYEQYF. CDR3 DNA sequence: TGTGCCAGCAGTTACTCGCTAGCGGGGACCTACGAGCAGTACTTC.